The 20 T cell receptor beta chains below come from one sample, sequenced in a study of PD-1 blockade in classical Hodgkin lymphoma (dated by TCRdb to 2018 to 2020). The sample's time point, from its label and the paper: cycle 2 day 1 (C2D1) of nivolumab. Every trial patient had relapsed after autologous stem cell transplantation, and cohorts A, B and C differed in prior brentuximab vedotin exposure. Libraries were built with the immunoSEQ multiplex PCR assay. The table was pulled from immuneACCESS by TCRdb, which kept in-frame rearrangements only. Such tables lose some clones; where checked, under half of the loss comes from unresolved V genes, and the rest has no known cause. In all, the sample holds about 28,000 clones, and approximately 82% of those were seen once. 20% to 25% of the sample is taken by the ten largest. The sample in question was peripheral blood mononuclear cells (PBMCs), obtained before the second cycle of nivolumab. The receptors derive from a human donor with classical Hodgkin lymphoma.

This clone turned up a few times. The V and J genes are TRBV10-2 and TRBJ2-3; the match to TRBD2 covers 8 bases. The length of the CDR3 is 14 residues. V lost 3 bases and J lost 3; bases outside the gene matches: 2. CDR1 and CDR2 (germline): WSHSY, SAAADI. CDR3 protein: CASSDGGATDTQYF. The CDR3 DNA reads TGCGCCAGCAGTGACGGGGGGGCAACAGATACGCAGTATTTT.

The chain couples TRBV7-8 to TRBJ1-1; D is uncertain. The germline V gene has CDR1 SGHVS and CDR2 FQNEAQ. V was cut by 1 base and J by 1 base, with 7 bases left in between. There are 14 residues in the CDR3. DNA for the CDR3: TGTGCCAGCAGCTTAGGAGGAGGGAACACTGAAGCTTTCTTT. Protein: CASSLGGGNTEAFF.

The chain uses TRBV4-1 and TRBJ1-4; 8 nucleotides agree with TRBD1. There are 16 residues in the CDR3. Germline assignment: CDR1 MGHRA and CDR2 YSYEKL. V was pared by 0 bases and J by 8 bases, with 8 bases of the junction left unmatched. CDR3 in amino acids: CASSQEWAGGREKLFF. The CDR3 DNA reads TGCGCCAGCAGCCAAGAATGGGCAGGGGGCAGGGAAAAACTGTTTTTT.

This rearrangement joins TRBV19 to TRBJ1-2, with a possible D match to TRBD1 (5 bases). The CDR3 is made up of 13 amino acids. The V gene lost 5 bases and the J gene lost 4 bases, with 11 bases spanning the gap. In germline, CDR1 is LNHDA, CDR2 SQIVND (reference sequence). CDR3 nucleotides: TGTGCCAGTAGTGAGGGACGGAGCTATGGCTACACCTTC. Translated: CASSEGRSYGYTF.

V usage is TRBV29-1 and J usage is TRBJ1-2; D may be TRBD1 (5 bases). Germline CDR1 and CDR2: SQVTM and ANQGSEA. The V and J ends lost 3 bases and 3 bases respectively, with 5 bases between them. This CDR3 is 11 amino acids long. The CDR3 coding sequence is TGCAGCGTTGACAGGGACTATGGCTACACCTTC. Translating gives CSVDRDYGYTF.

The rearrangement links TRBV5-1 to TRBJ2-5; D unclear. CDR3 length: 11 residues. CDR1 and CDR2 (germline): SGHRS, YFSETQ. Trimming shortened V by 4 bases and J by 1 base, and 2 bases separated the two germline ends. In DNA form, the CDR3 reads TGCGCCAGCAGCACCCAAGAGACCCAGTACTTC. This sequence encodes CASSTQETQYF.

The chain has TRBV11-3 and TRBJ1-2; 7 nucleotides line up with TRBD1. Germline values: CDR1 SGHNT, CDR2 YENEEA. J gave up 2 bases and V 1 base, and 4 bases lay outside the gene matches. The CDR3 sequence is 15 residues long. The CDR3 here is CASSLGDRQNYGYTF. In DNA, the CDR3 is TGTGCCAGCAGCTTAGGGGACAGACAGAACTATGGCTACACCTTC.

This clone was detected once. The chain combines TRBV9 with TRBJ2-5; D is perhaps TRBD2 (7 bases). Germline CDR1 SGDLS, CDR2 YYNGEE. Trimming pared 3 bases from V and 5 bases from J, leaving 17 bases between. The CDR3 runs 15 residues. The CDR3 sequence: CASSDPAGEGETQYF. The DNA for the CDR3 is TGTGCCAGCAGCGACCCGGCAGGGGAGGGGGAGACCCAGTACTTC.

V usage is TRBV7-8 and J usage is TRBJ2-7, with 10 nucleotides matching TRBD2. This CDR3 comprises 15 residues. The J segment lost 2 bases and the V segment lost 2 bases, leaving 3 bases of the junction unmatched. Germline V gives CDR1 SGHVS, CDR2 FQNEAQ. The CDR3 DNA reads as TGTGCCAGCAGCTTACAAAGCGGGGGGGCCTACGAGCAGTACGTC. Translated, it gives CASSLQSGGAYEQYV.

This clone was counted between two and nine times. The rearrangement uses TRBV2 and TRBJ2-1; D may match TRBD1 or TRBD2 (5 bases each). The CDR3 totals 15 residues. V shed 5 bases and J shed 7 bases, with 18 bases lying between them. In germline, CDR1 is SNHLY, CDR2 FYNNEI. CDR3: CASSFEEGPRNEQFF. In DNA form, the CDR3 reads TGTGCCAGCAGTTTCGAAGAGGGACCGAGAAATGAGCAGTTCTTC.

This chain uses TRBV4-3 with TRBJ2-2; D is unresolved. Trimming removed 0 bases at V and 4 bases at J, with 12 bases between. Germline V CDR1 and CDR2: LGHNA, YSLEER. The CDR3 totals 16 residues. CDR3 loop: CASSQDLRLFTGELFF. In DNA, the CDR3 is TGCGCCAGCAGCCAAGACCTCAGGCTTTTCACCGGGGAGCTGTTTTTT.

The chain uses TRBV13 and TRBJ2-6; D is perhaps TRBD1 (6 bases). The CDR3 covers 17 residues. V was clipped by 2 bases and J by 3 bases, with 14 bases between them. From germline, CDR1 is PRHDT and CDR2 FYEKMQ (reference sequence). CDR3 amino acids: CASSLLQGNVGANVLTF. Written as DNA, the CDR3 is TGTGCCAGCAGCTTATTACAGGGCAATGTTGGGGCCAACGTCCTGACTTTC.

DNA of the CDR3: TGTGCCAGCAGCCGGAGGGGTTCCTACAATGAGCAGTTCTTC. Protein sequence: CASSRRGSYNEQFF. The rearrangement joins TRBV5-6 to TRBJ2-1; weak D call: TRBD2 (6 bases). The CDR3 totals 14 residues. The ends were cut back, 4 bases at V and 1 base at J, with 9 bases in the middle. Germline loops: CDR1 SGHDT, CDR2 YYEEEE.

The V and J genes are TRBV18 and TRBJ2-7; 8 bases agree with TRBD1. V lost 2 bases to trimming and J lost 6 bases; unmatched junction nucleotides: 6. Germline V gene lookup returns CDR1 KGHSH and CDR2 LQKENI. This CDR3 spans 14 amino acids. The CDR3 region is CASSPRTGSSEQYF. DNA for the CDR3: TGTGCCAGCTCACCAAGGACAGGGAGCTCCGAGCAGTACTTC.

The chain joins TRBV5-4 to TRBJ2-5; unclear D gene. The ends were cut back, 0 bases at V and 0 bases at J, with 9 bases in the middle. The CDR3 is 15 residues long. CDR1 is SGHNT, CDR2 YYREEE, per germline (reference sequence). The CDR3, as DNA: TGTGCCAGCAGCTTGGCGGGTAGATACCAAGAGACCCAGTACTTC. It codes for CASSLAGRYQETQYF.

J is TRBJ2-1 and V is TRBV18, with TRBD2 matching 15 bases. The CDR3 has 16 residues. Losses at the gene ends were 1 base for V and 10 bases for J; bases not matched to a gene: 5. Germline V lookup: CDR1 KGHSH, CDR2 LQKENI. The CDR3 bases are TGTGCCAGCTCACCACGGACTAGCGGGGGGGCGGGAGAGCAGTTCTTC. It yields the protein CASSPRTSGGAGEQFF.

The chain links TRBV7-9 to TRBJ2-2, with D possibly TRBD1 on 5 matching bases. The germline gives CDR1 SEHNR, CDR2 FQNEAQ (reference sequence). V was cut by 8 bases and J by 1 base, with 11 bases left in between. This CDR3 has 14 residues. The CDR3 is CASLNRLNTGELFF. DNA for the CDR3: TGTGCCAGCTTGAACAGGCTGAACACCGGGGAGCTGTTTTTT.

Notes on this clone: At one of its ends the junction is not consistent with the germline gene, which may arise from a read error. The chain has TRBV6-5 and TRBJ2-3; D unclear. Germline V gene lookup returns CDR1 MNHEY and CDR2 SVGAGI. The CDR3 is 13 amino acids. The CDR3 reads CASSYTRTDTQYF. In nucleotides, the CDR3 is TGTGCCAGCAGTTACACCCGCACTGATACGCAGTATTTT.

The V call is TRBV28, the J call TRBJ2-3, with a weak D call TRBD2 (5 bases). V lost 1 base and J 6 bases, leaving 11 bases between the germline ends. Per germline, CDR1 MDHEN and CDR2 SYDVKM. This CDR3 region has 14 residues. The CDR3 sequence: CASSLLGEGDTQYF. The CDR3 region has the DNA TGTGCCAGCAGTTTATTGGGTGAGGGTGATACGCAGTATTTT.

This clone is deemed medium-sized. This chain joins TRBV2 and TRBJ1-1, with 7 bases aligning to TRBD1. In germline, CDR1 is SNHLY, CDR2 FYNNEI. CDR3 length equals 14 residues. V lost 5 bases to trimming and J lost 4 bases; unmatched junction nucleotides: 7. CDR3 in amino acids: CASSLDAGGTEAFF. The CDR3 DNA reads TGTGCCAGCAGTCTGGATGCAGGGGGCACTGAAGCTTTCTTT.